This T cell receptor beta chain was sequenced for a study of T cell responses to AZD1222 COVID-19 vaccine. In this sample, this clone turned up once. Its target is unknown. The V gene end was trimmed by 3 bases and the J gene end by 7 bases; junction bases not matched to a gene: 5. CDR3 size: 15 residues. Germline CDR1 and CDR2: MNHEY and SMNVEV (reference sequence). The study's findings and limits: Vaccine-associated CD4 TCRs spanned spike, dominant at 160-218 and 743-854. Donors in the cohort were predominantly white British and more often female, and clonal diversity was possibly underestimated. Only a handful of AZD1222 recipients tested seropositive at baseline.

Generated by immunoSEQ multiplex PCR, the TCRdb table keeps only in-frame clones and is missing some. In the table there are 110,000 to 150,000 clones, approximately 93% of which are singletons. This receptor was taken from an adult who had recovered from COVID-19. V and J are TRBV27 and TRBJ2-1; 11 bases align to TRBD2. The material sequenced was peripheral blood, taken after recovery from COVID-19. The CDR3 is CASSFGTSGRNEQFF. Written as DNA, the CDR3 is TGTGCCAGCAGTTTTGGGACTAGCGGTAGGAATGAGCAGTTCTTC.